This entry features one TCR beta chain sequence. Repertoires were generated with immunoSEQ multiplex PCR, while TCRdb's copy carries only in-frame clones and drops some. The sample records fewer than 200,000 clones, about nine tenths being singletons. The data were taken from a study of blood T cell repertoires in COVID-19. Study information: Sites across the United States, Italy and Spain contributed samples from acute and convalescent COVID-19.

Trimming cost V 3 bases and J 8 bases, with 10 bases left between them. The CDR3 is 13 amino acids. Germline V gives CDR1 LNHDA, CDR2 SQIVND (reference sequence). The cohort comprised adults aged about 18 to 90 years residing in about two dozen US areas. Membership in each cohort depended on participant-reported clinical history. The study counted Cohort 3 donors as recovered given two negative PCRs, clearance, or symptom resolution. This chain connects TRBV19 to TRBJ2-2; D is perhaps TRBD1 (5 bases). The clonotype originates from a woman between 18 and 30 years old who had recovered from COVID-19. Sample: PBMCs or T cells enriched from blood (not recorded which). The CDR3: CASSILRGGELFF. CDR3 in DNA: TGTGCCAGTAGTATTTTAAGGGGAGGGGAGCTGTTTTTT.